This TCR beta chain was sequenced during a study of monozygotic twins with cystic fibrosis. Study as a whole: Libraries were built from around 2.8 micrograms of fragmented DNA using around 15 PCR cycles.

As for this clone: Its antigen is unknown.

Measured with immunoSEQ multiplex PCR; TCRdb has only the in-frame clones, and not every one. The sample has tens of thousands of clones, 95% to 98% seen once. Study observations and caveats: Monozygotic CF twins shared more identical nucleotide clonotypes than unrelated patients. Median Simpson clonality of 0.0095 suggested naive T cells predominated. Co-twins had the most similar V usage for 13 of 16 pairs, J for 8.

Per germline, CDR1 LGHNA and CDR2 YNFKEQ. Trimming took 5 bases from V and 0 from J; bases not matched to a gene: 8. This CDR3 comprises 17 residues. The receptor was isolated from a girl aged 2-15 years with cystic fibrosis. This sequence joins TRBV4-2 and TRBJ2-3; 10 nucleotides match TRBD2. The sample consisted of blood. The CDR3 nucleotides are TGTGCCAGCAGCAAATTCCCGACTAGCGGGAGCACAGATACGCAGTATTTT. As protein: CASSKFPTSGSTDTQYF.